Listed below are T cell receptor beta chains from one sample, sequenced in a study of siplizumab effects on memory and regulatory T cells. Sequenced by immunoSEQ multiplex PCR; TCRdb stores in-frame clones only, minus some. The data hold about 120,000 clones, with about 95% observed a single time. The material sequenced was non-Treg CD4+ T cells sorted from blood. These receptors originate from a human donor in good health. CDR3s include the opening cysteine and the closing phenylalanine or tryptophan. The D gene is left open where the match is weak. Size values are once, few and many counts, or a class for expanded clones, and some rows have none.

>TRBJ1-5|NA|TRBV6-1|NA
CASSEADPGVWDSNQPQHF
TGTGCCAGCAGTGAAGCGGACCCAGGGGTGTGGGATAGCAATCAGCCCCAGCATTTT
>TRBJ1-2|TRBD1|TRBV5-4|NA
CASSRTGGYGYTF
TGTGCCAGCAGCAGGACAGGGGGATATGGCTACACCTTC
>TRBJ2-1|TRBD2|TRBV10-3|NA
CAISLVAGVSDEQFF
TGTGCCATCAGCCTGGTAGCGGGAGTATCCGATGAGCAGTTCTTC
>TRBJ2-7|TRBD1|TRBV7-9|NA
CASGTASGEQYF
TGTGCCAGCGGGACAGCATCTGGGGAGCAGTACTTC
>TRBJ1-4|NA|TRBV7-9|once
CASSSSGRSDEKLFF
TGTGCCAGCAGCTCCTCGGGACGGAGCGATGAAAAACTGTTTTTT
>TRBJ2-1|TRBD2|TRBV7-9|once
CASRPSGSLNEQFF
TGTGCCAGCAGGCCTAGCGGGAGTTTGAATGAGCAGTTCTTC
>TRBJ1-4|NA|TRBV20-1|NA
CSASAGGLFF
TGCAGTGCTAGCGCGGGAGGTCTGTTTTTT
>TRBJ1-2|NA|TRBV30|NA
CAWSVGGPHTF
TGTGCCTGGAGTGTAGGAGGACCGCACACCTTC
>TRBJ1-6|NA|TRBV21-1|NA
CASSLSPGPCDSPLHF
TGTGCCAGCAGCTTAAGCCCGGGACCCTGTGATTCACCCCTCCACTTT
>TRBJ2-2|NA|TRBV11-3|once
CASSLVGGNTGELFF
TGTGCCAGCAGCTTAGTCGGCGGAAACACCGGGGAGCTGTTTTTT
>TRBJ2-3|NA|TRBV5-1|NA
CASSLGGSTDTQYF
TGCGCCAGCTCCCTCGGGGGCAGCACAGATACGCAGTATTTT
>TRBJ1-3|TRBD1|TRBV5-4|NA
CASSLGTGSGNTIYF
TGTGCCAGCAGCTTGGGGACAGGCTCTGGAAACACCATATATTTT
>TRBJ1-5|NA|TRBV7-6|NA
CASSLVSLGTQHF
TGTGCCAGCAGCTTAGTAAGTTTGGGGACCCAGCATTTT
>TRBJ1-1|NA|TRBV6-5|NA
CASQQNTEAFF
TGTGCCAGCCAACAGAACACTGAAGCTTTCTTT
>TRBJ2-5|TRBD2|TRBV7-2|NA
CASSLGLAGGQETQYF
TGTGCCAGCAGCTTAGGTCTAGCGGGGGGACAAGAGACCCAGTACTTC
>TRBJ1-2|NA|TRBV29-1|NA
CSVIRGGGYTF
TGCAGCGTTATCAGGGGTGGTGGCTACACCTTC
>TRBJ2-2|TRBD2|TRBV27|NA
CASSSRASGLSTGELFF
TGTGCCAGCAGTTCGAGGGCTAGCGGTTTGAGCACCGGGGAGCTGTTTTTT
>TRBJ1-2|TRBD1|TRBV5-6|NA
CASRYRDSDGYTF
TGTGCCAGCAGGTACCGGGACAGCGATGGCTACACCTTC
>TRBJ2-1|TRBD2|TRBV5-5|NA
CASSLDWRLAGVIIYNEQFF
TGTGCCAGCAGCTTGGATTGGCGACTAGCGGGAGTCATCATCTACAATGAGCAGTTCTTC
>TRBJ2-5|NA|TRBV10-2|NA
CASSGGAETQYF
TGCGCCAGCAGTGGGGGCGCGGAGACCCAGTACTTC
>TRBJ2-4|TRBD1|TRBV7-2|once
CASSLAGTVAQDIQYF
TGTGCCAGCAGCTTAGCTGGGACAGTAGCGCAAGACATTCAGTACTTC
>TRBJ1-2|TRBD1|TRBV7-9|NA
CASSLTGQGSYGYTF
TGTGCCAGCAGCCTGACGGGACAGGGATCTTATGGCTACACCTTC
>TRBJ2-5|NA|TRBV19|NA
CASSPRGRGETQYF
TGTGCCAGTAGTCCCCGTGGGCGAGGGGAGACCCAGTACTTC
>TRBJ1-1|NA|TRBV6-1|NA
CASSESIWDYHEAFF
TGTGCCAGCAGTGAATCAATATGGGACTATCATGAAGCTTTCTTT
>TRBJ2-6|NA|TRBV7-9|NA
CASSLLFSGANVLTF
TGTGCCAGCAGCTTACTGTTCTCTGGGGCCAACGTCCTGACTTTC
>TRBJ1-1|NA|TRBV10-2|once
CASSWTKEGTEAFF
TGCGCCAGCAGTTGGACAAAAGAAGGAACTGAAGCTTTCTTT
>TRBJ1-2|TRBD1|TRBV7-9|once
CASSLDRGVYGYTF
TGTGCCAGCAGCTTGGACAGGGGCGTCTATGGCTACACCTTC
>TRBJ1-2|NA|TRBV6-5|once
CASTGGARGYGYTF
TGTGCCAGCACTGGGGGGGCGCGTGGCTATGGCTACACCTTC
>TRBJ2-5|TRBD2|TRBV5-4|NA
CASSYTSGQETQYF
TGTGCCAGCAGCTATACTAGCGGCCAAGAGACCCAGTACTTC
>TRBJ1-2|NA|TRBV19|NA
CASSIGSRGWRGYTF
TGTGCCAGTAGTATAGGGTCCAGGGGATGGCGGGGCTACACCTTC
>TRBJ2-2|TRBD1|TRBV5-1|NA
CASRRQGLATGELFF
TGCGCCAGCAGACGACAGGGGCTTGCCACCGGGGAGCTGTTTTTT
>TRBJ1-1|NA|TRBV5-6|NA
CASSLERGSGFF
TGTGCCAGCAGCTTGGAGCGGGGGAGCGGTTTCTTT
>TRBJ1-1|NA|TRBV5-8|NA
CASSWGGPNTEAFF
TGTGCCAGCAGCTGGGGGGGGCCCAACACTGAAGCTTTCTTT
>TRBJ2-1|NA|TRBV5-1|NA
CASSLGGRSLYNEQFF
TGCGCCAGCAGCTTGGGCGGGCGGAGCCTCTACAATGAGCAGTTCTTC
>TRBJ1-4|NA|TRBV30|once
CAWSPPIEKLFF
TGTGCCTGGAGTCCTCCTATCGAAAAACTGTTTTTT
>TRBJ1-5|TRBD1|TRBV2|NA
CASSSTGGRQPQHF
TGTGCCAGCAGTTCGACAGGGGGTCGTCAGCCCCAGCATTTT
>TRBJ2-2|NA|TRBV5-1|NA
CASSLNGGTGELFF
TGCGCCAGCAGCCTTAATGGGGGCACCGGGGAGCTGTTTTTT
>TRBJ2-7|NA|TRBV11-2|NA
CASSSPRGNRSYEQYF
TGTGCCAGCAGCTCGCCCCGGGGAAACCGCTCCTACGAGCAGTACTTC
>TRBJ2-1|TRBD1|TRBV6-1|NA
CASTGTGTGRNEQFF
TGTGCCAGCACGGGAACCGGGACAGGGAGGAATGAGCAGTTCTTC
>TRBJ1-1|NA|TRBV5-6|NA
CASSLGRRMNTEAFF
TGTGCCAGCAGCTTAGGCAGACGAATGAACACTGAAGCTTTCTTT
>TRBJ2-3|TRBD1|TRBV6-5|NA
CASSYLDREGGQYF
TGTGCCAGCAGTTACTTGGACAGGGAAGGAGGGCAGTATTTT
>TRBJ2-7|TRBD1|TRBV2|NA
CASNRQTGGHEQYF
TGTGCCAGCAATAGACAGACAGGGGGTCATGAGCAGTACTTC
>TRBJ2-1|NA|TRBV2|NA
CASNHGRRLLNNEQFF
TGTGCCAGCAACCACGGACGTAGACTACTGAACAATGAGCAGTTCTTC
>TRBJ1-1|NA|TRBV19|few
CASSETFEAFF
TGTGCCAGTAGTGAGACATTCGAAGCTTTCTTT
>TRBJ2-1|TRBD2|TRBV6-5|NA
CASSYSRSSGKNEQFF
TGTGCCAGCAGTTACAGCCGATCTAGCGGAAAAAATGAGCAGTTCTTC
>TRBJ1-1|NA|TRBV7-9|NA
CASSLVNTEAFF
TGTGCCAGCAGCTTAGTGAACACTGAAGCTTTCTTT
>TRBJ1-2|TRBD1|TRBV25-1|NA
CASSESTGDSYGYTF
TGTGCCAGCAGTGAATCTACAGGGGATAGCTATGGCTACACCTTC
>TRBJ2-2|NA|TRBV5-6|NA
CASSLGQGWIGELFF
TGTGCCAGCAGCTTGGGGCAGGGGTGGATCGGGGAGCTGTTTTTT
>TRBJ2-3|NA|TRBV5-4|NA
CASSLEGKGTDTQYF
TGTGCCAGCAGCTTGGAGGGTAAAGGCACAGATACGCAGTATTTT
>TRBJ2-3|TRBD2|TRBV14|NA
CASSQVAGAVDTQYF
TGTGCCAGCAGCCAGGTTGCGGGAGCAGTAGATACGCAGTATTTT
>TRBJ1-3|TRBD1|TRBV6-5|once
CASSKGGGGNTIYF
TGTGCCAGCAGCAAAGGGGGCGGTGGAAACACCATATATTTT
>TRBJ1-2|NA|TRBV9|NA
CASSRSSDGALGYTF
TGTGCCAGCAGCCGGAGCAGCGATGGGGCGTTAGGCTACACCTTC
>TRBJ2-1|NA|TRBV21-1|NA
CASSKQCGAYNEQFF
TGTGCCAGCAGCAAACAGTGCGGAGCCTACAATGAGCAGTTCTTC
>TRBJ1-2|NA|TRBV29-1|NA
CSVERDGLGYTF
TGCAGCGTGGAACGGGACGGCCTGGGCTACACCTTC
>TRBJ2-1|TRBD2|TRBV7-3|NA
CASSLGASGGQFF
TGTGCCAGCAGCTTAGGGGCTAGCGGAGGGCAGTTCTTC